This T cell receptor beta chain was retrieved from a study of human T cells and chemical hapten exposure. Only a few counts were recorded for this clonotype. Its matching antigen is unknown. Study observations and caveats: Sensitization with DPC brought no change to TCRs above 1 in 1000 in frequency.

The CDR3 sequence is 17 residues long. Germline V lookup: CDR1 DFQATT, CDR2 SNEGSKA (reference sequence). V was pared by 1 base and J by 1 base, with 19 bases between. Library preparation tagged each individual cDNA molecule with a unique molecular identifier. Authors' processing steps: With a range of roughly 23,224 to 690,600, the median per sample was around 97,000 TCRs. TCRdb reprocessed the 5' RACE reads via MiXCR and lists one record per CDR3 protein. For this entry, the V and J calls and clone size follow TCRdb and not the study's own pipeline. The table has tens of thousands of distinct CDR3 sequences, less than 9.5% seen once. It was unfractionated whole blood from which total RNA was extracted.

The clonotype was recovered from a male donor in good health. The V and J genes are TRBV20-1 and TRBJ1-1; tentative D call: TRBD1 (6 bases). CDR3 residues: CSARAGRGESPNTEAFF. The DNA of the CDR3 is TGCAGTGCTAGAGCCGGGAGGGGGGAATCTCCGAACACTGAAGCTTTCTTT.